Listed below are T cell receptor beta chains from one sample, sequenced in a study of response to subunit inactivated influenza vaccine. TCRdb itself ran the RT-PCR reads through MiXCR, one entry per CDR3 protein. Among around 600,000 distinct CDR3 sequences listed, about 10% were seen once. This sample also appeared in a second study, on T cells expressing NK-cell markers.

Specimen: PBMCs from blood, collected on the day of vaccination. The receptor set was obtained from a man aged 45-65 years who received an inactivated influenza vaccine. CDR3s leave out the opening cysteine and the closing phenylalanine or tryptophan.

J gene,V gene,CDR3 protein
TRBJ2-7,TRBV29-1,SAGTGTGNSEQY
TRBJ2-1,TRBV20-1,SAKSRGIYNEQF
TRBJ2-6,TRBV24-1,ATSDAASSGANVLT
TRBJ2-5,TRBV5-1,ASSTRKERETQY
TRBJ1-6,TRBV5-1,ASSLGVRENSPLH
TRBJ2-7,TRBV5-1,ASSVSGVSYEQY
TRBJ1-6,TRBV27,ASSSRGAPLH
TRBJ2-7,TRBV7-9,ASSSFRGTGAYEQY
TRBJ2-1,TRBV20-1,SAISGGEHNEQF
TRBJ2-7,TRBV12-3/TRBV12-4,ASSPSGPLTSGAL
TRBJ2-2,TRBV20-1,SATNSGENTGELF
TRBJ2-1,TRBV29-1,SVAGGVPYNEQF
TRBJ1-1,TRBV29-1,SVDVGTVNTEAF
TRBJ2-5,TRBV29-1,SIAGGLRETQY
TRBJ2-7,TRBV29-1,SVDSAYEQY
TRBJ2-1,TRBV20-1,SATRDYNEQF
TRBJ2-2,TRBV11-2,ASVLYRGSTGELF
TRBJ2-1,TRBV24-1,ATSELTSGSVNEQF
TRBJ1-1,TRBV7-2,ASSVTGAEAF
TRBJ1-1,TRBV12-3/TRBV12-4,ASSRQGNAF
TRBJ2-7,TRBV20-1,SAVRDSFFGPLGGEQY
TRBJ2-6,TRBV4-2,ASRVDSSGANVLT
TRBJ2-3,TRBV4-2,ASSQGDRSTDTQY
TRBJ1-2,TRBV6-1,ASSEGVTGYQGGYT
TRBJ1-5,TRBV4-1,ASSGRTSNQPQH
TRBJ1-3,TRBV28,ASRQGGNTIY
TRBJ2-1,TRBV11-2,ASSLGGAGGKWYNEQF
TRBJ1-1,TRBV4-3,ASSQGAGSGTEAF
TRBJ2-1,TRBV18,ASSPIRYNEQF
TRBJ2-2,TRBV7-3,ASSPFQTGELF
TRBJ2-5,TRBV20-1,SASAGWETQY
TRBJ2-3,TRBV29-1,SVEESTDTQY